The rows below give T cell receptor beta chains drawn from one sample of a study of cytomegalovirus exposure and HLA in healthy donors. Profiling relied on immunoSEQ multiplex PCR, and the TCRdb table lists in-frame clones only, not all of them. There are more than 95,000 clones in the sample; more than 75% occur only once, and 3% to 4.5% lies in the top ten. Sequencing input: PBMCs. Receptor source: a man aged 35 to 55 in good health and CMV-seronegative. The CDR3 runs from the conserved cysteine through the conserved F or W. The D gene is left open where the match is weak. A clone size is listed for some rows: how often the clone was seen (once, few, many), or a class if it is expanded.

D | J | V | size | CDR3
- | TRBJ2-7 | TRBV2 | - | CASSSTGTLNEQYF
TRBD2 | TRBJ2-7 | TRBV7-8 | - | CASSLRTSGGIYEQYF
- | TRBJ1-1 | TRBV10-3 | - | CAISGERTTEAFF
- | TRBJ1-5 | TRBV2 | - | CASKARQRVDQPQHF
TRBD1 | TRBJ2-3 | TRBV4-2 | - | CASIQGLGVGDTQYF
- | TRBJ1-2 | TRBV9 | once | CASSVSGRRNYGYTF
- | TRBJ2-6 | TRBV28 | - | CASTRGGGSGANVLTF
TRBD1 | TRBJ1-1 | TRBV4-3 | - | CASSQRDRAGYAFF
- | TRBJ1-2 | TRBV7-2 | - | CASSPDRNNYGYTF
- | TRBJ2-1 | TRBV2 | - | CASRVAAGNEQFF
TRBD2 | TRBJ2-5 | TRBV7-8 | - | CASSLIGSAGEETQYF
- | TRBJ2-3 | TRBV20-1 | - | CSIAGTDTQYF
- | TRBJ2-2 | TRBV5-6 | - | CASSSQGAANTGELFF
- | TRBJ2-7 | TRBV7-2 | once | CANSPWLDEQYF
- | TRBJ2-4 | TRBV4-1 | - | CASSNRAGDIQYF
TRBD2 | - | TRBV28 | - | CASSPGGGYEQYF
TRBD1 | TRBJ2-5 | TRBV5-4 | - | CASSSQGAETQYF
- | TRBJ1-5 | TRBV2 | - | CASSRGYNQPQHF
TRBD1 | TRBJ1-1 | TRBV5-4 | - | CASSWDRGSFPPEAFF
TRBD2 | TRBJ2-5 | TRBV4-3 | few | CASSQGRGGTQYF
- | TRBJ1-5 | TRBV11-2 | - | CASSSLRQGNQPQHF
TRBD2 | TRBJ2-7 | TRBV15 | - | CATSRGPGGAPHYEQYF
- | TRBJ2-5 | TRBV5-1 | few | CASSLGGRETQYF
- | TRBJ1-2 | TRBV5-1 | - | CASSLEAGANYGYTF
- | TRBJ1-2 | TRBV6-6 | few | CASSHQSAGGAWGYTF
- | TRBJ1-2 | TRBV18 | - | CASSPLRQEYNYGYTF
TRBD1 | TRBJ1-2 | TRBV4-3 | few | CASSPGQDAGGYTF
TRBD1 | TRBJ1-1 | TRBV4-3 | - | CASSRDRGLWTEAFF
- | TRBJ2-5 | TRBV28 | - | CASSPDGQSETQYF
- | - | TRBV7-2 | - | CASSLGHIAGEQYF
- | TRBJ1-2 | TRBV14 | - | CASSRRDSPYGYTF
TRBD2 | TRBJ2-3 | TRBV9 | - | CASSRRGGEDTQYF
TRBD1 | TRBJ2-1 | TRBV9 | - | CASSAGTGRNEQFF
- | TRBJ2-2 | TRBV7-3 | - | CASSLRGVTYTGELFF
- | TRBJ2-2 | TRBV29-1 | - | CSVVPERSTGELFF
TRBD1 | TRBJ1-1 | TRBV28 | - | CASRSQGDGTEAFF
TRBD1 | TRBJ1-2 | TRBV10-3 | - | CAISEVDRGGYTF
TRBD2 | TRBJ2-7 | TRBV11-2 | - | CASSSPWGGYEQYF
TRBD1 | TRBJ2-7 | TRBV10-2 | - | CASSESGTGGNYEQYF
- | TRBJ1-1 | TRBV7-3 | - | CASSATVGADAFF
TRBD1 | TRBJ1-6 | TRBV25-1 | - | CASRAKDRDHSPLHF
TRBD2 | TRBJ2-3 | TRBV4-2 | - | CASSQDGTTNTDTQYF
TRBD1 | TRBJ1-2 | TRBV2 | - | CASSEMGTGTRGYTF
TRBD1 | TRBJ2-2 | TRBV29-1 | - | CSVQGAGTGELFF
- | TRBJ1-3 | TRBV4-3 | - | CASSQDVRGFSSGNTIYF
TRBD1 | TRBJ2-7 | TRBV28 | - | CASSLRPGQGRYEQYF
- | TRBJ2-4 | TRBV27 | - | CASSPQGMVAKNIQYF
- | TRBJ1-5 | TRBV19 | few | CASEVDSNQPQHF
- | TRBJ2-7 | TRBV19 | - | CASSIGGTSGEQYF
- | TRBJ2-5 | TRBV6-5 | - | CASSYRGKETQYF
- | TRBJ1-2 | TRBV4-3 | - | CASRGGVEGLYGYTF
- | TRBJ1-5 | TRBV7-8 | - | CASSLSTNSNQPQHF